These T cell receptor beta chains were read from a single sample in a study of cytomegalovirus exposure and HLA in healthy donors. Produced via immunoSEQ multiplex PCR; TCRdb's table is partial and in-frame only. Of tens of thousands of clones in the sample, around four fifths were seen once. The material sequenced was PBMCs. The origin of the receptors is a man younger than 45 in good health and CMV-seronegative. Both conserved end residues are part of each CDR3. D genes are given only for firm matches. Clone sizes are given selectively: once, few, many, or a class where the clone is expanded.

TRBJ2-1	few	TRBV2	11	.	TGTGCCAGCAGTGATTCTATTGAGCAGTTCTTC	CASSDSIEQFF
TRBJ1-5	.	TRBV9	16	.	TGTGCCAGCAGCGTAGGGGCGGGGGGTCTCGGAGAGCCCCAGCATTTT	CASSVGAGGLGEPQHF
TRBJ2-6	once	TRBV5-4	17	.	TGTGCCAGCAGTTCGGGGTTACAGGGCTCTGGGGCCAACGTCCTGACTTTC	CASSSGLQGSGANVLTF
TRBJ2-7	.	TRBV7-2	13	.	TGTGCCAGCAGGCGGACAGTATCCTACGAGCAGTACTTC	CASRRTVSYEQYF
TRBJ2-1	.	TRBV28	14	TRBD2	TGTGCCAGCACGGGGAGGGGCTCTTACAATGAGCAGTTCTTC	CASTGRGSYNEQFF
TRBJ2-7	once	TRBV7-9	15	.	TGTGCCAGCAGCTTCCGCGAACGGCAGGGAAACGAGCAGTACTTC	CASSFRERQGNEQYF
TRBJ2-5	.	TRBV30	15	TRBD2	TGTGCCTGGAGGGCCAAGCGGGGGGACCAAGAGACCCAGTACTTC	CAWRAKRGDQETQYF
TRBJ1-2	.	TRBV18	15	TRBD1	TGTGCCAGCTCACCACTAAGGACAGGAGACTATGGCTACACCTTC	CASSPLRTGDYGYTF
TRBJ2-3	.	TRBV4-3	19	TRBD1	TGCGCCAGCAGCCAACTCCCGGGTTGGGACAGGGGTGTCGCAGATACGCAGTATTTT	CASSQLPGWDRGVADTQYF
TRBJ1-5	.	TRBV6-1	14	.	TGTGCCACCGAGGAGGGGGGGGCAGGCCAGCCCCAGCATTTT	CATEEGGAGQPQHF
TRBJ1-1	few	TRBV19	18	.	TGTGCCAGTAGTGGCCCGATAATGGGACACCCAATGAACACTGAAGCTTTCTTT	CASSGPIMGHPMNTEAFF
TRBJ2-3	.	TRBV11-2	19	TRBD2	TGTGCCAGCAGCTTTCGAGGTAGCGGGGGGAACCCTAGCACAGATACGCAGTATTTT	CASSFRGSGGNPSTDTQYF
TRBJ2-7	.	TRBV2	13	TRBD2	TGTGCCAGCAAACGGACTAGCTCCTACGAGCAGTACTTC	CASKRTSSYEQYF
TRBJ1-1	.	TRBV9	16	TRBD1	TGTGCCAGCAGCGGCACGGACAGGGGCGGGAGCACTGAAGCTTTCTTT	CASSGTDRGGSTEAFF
TRBJ2-1	.	TRBV7-8	16	TRBD2	TGTGCCAGCAGCTTGAGGACTAGCGGGGGTATAAGTGAGCAGTTCTTC	CASSLRTSGGISEQFF
TRBJ1-2	.	TRBV28	15	.	TGTGCCACGGGGGGTACCGCGCCGGCTAACTATGGCTACACCTTC	CATGGTAPANYGYTF
TRBJ2-5	.	TRBV9	14	.	TGTGCCAGCAGCGTAGGAGGGGGACAAGAGACCCAGTACTTC	CASSVGGGQETQYF
TRBJ2-3	once	TRBV13	15	TRBD2	TGTGCCAGCAGCCTTACTAGCGGGTCGGCAGATACGCAGTATTTT	CASSLTSGSADTQYF
TRBJ2-5	.	TRBV14	14	TRBD2	TGTGCCAGCAGCCCAGGACTAGCGAGGGAGACCCAGTACTTC	CASSPGLARETQYF
TRBJ1-1	.	TRBV2	14	.	TGTGCCAGCAGGTCGGGACAACTGAACACTGAAGCTTTCTTT	CASRSGQLNTEAFF
TRBJ2-5	.	TRBV4-1	17	TRBD2	TGCGCCAGCAGCCAAGATAGAACTAGCGGGGGTCAAGAGACCCAGTACTTC	CASSQDRTSGGQETQYF
TRBJ1-5	.	TRBV4-3	17	TRBD1	TGCGCCAGCAGCCAGAACACAGGGGGCCCTTTTAATCAGCCCCAGCATTTT	CASSQNTGGPFNQPQHF
TRBJ2-7	.	TRBV7-9	12	.	TGTGCCAGCAGCTTAGGTGACAACGAGCAGTACTTC	CASSLGDNEQYF
TRBJ2-3	.	TRBV7-9	11	.	TGTGCCAGCACCCCGTCGGATACGCAGTATTTT	CASTPSDTQYF
TRBJ2-7	once	TRBV6-6	14	.	TGTGCCAGCAGTTTACAGGGCCTCTCCTACGAGCAGTACTTC	CASSLQGLSYEQYF
TRBJ1-1	.	TRBV5-1	14	.	TGCGCCAGCAGCTGGGGACCGGGAGACACTGAAGCTTTCTTT	CASSWGPGDTEAFF
TRBJ1-4	.	TRBV5-1	14	TRBD1	TGCGCCAGCAGCCCCGGGACAGGGGACGAAAAACTGTTTTTT	CASSPGTGDEKLFF
TRBJ2-6	.	TRBV27	14	.	TGTGCCAGCAGTTTCAGCTCTGGGGCCAACGTCCTGACTTTC	CASSFSSGANVLTF
TRBJ2-7	.	TRBV7-9	15	TRBD1	TGTGCCAGCAGCTTAGATCTACAGGGGGCCTACGAGCAGTACTTC	CASSLDLQGAYEQYF
TRBJ2-1	.	TRBV7-8	18	TRBD1	TGTGCCAGCAGCCCTCGGCCCGCCGGGACAGGGAACTACAATGAGCAGTTCTTC	CASSPRPAGTGNYNEQFF
TRBJ1-1	.	TRBV30	11	TRBD1	TGTGCCTGGGCCTACAGGGGGCGAGCTTTCTTT	CAWAYRGRAFF
TRBJ1-1	.	TRBV5-4	15	TRBD1	TGTGCCAGCAGCTCCCTAGGACAGGGGGCGACTGAAGCTTTCTTT	CASSSLGQGATEAFF
TRBJ2-7	.	TRBV30	15	.	TGTGCCTGGACGGGAGGGGGCAGCCCTCCCTACGAGCAGTACTTC	CAWTGGGSPPYEQYF
TRBJ2-5	.	TRBV14	16	TRBD2	TGTGCCAGCAGCCAAGGAGCGGGGTGGCAGCAAGAGACCCAGTACTTC	CASSQGAGWQQETQYF
TRBJ2-1	.	TRBV25-1	16	TRBD2	TGTGCCAGCAGTGTCCCGGGACTAGCCCTCGGGAATGAGCAGTTCTTC	CASSVPGLALGNEQFF
TRBJ2-7	.	TRBV27	15	TRBD1	TGTGCCAGCAACCAATCACCGGGACAGAGCTACGAGCAGTACTTC	CASNQSPGQSYEQYF
TRBJ2-1	.	TRBV25-1	18	TRBD2	TGTGCCAGCAGTGAGTGGACCTCGGGACTAGCAGACTACAATGAGCAGTTCTTC	CASSEWTSGLADYNEQFF
TRBJ2-1	.	TRBV10-3	16	TRBD2	TGTGCCATCAGTGGAGGACTAGCGGGGAACTACAATGAGCAGTTCTTC	CAISGGLAGNYNEQFF
TRBJ2-5	.	TRBV7-2	15	TRBD2	TGTGCCAGCAGCGTCTGGACTAGCGGGGGTGTGACCCAGTACTTC	CASSVWTSGGVTQYF
TRBJ2-1	.	TRBV18	16	TRBD2	TGTGCCAGCTCACCATATCATCTAGCGGGATACAATGAGCAGTTCTTC	CASSPYHLAGYNEQFF